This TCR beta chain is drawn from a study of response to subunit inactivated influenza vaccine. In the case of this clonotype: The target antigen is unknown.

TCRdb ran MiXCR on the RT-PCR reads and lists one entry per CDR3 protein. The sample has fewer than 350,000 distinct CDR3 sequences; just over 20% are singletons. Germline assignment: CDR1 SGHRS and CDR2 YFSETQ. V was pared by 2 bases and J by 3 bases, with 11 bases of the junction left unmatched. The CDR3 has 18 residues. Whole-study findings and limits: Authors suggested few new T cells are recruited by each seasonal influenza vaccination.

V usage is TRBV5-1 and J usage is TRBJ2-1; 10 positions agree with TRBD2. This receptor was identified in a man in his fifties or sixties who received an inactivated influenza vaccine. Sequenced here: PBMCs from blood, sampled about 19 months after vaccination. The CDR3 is CASSFGLAGAGGYNEQFF. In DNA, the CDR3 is TGCGCCAGCAGCTTTGGGCTAGCGGGAGCTGGGGGCTACAATGAGCAGTTCTTC. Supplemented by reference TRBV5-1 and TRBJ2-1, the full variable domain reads KAGVTQTPRYLIKTRGQQVTLSCSPISGHRSVSWYQQTPGQGLQFLFEYFSETQRNKGNFPGRFSGRQFSNSRSEMNVSTLELGDSALYLCASSFGLAGAGGYNEQFFGPGTRLTVL.